Listed here are 25 T cell receptor beta chains from one sample, sequenced in a study of vaccination effects on CD4 cells after COVID-19. In the ViraFEST assay, antigen-specific CD4+ clonotypes were identified by expansion after peptide-pool stimulation. Isolating CD4+ T cells followed approximately 11 days of culture. Of the BNT162b2 and mRNA-1273 vaccines, participants received two doses of one or the other. Antigen specificity for these receptors is unknown. TCRdb keeps only in-frame clones here, not all; method: immunoSEQ multiplex PCR. The sample has under 35,000 clones; approximately 64% are singletons. The material was CD4+ T cells from PBMCs cultured with SARS-CoV-2 spike peptides, obtained after COVID-19 vaccination. These receptors were taken from a human donor who received a COVID-19 vaccine.

This clone was counted between two and nine times. This chain links TRBV11-2 with TRBJ2-1; D uncertain. Germline-derived CDR1 and CDR2 are SGHAT and FQNNGV. V lost 8 bases and J lost 13, with 24 bases in between. The CDR3 extends over 14 amino acids. The CDR3 DNA reads as TGTGCCAGCGGGTCTCAGTCGGTTGTGAGTCTACAGTTCTTC. Amino acids: CASGSQSVVSLQFF. The entire variable domain, with the rest obtained from reference TRBV11-2 and TRBJ2-1, is as follows: EAGVAQSPRYKIIEKRQSVAFWCNPISGHATLYWYQQILGQGPKLLIQFQNNGVVDDSQLPKDRFSAERLKGVDSTLKIQPAKLEDSAVYLCASGSQSVVSLQFFGPGTRLTVL.

The chain has TRBV6-5 and TRBJ2-3; a weak D match, TRBD2 (5 bases). Trimming pared 2 bases from V and 8 bases from J, leaving 8 bases between. The CDR3 is 12 residues long. The V gene's germline CDR1 is MNHEY and CDR2 SVGAGI. The CDR3 nucleotides are TGTGCCAGCAGTTACCATGCGGGTACGCAGTATTTT. Translating gives CASSYHAGTQYF.

This chain connects TRBV19 to TRBJ1-3, with a possible D match to TRBD1 (5 bases). V was clipped by 3 bases and J by 0 bases, with 12 bases between them. The germline V gene encodes CDR1 LNHDA and CDR2 SQIVND (reference sequence). CDR3 length: 16 amino acids. The CDR3 DNA sequence: TGTGCCAGTAGTATTGGGACTCCGAACTCTGGAAACACCATATATTTT. It translates to CASSIGTPNSGNTIYF.

V usage is TRBV5-4 and J usage is TRBJ2-1; TRBD1 is a possible D gene (6 bases). Germline values: CDR1 SGHNT, CDR2 YYREEE (reference sequence). The CDR3 is made up of 15 amino acids. V shed 5 bases and J shed 6 bases, with 18 bases lying between them. This CDR3 reads CASSKGDPSLNEQFF. CDR3 DNA sequence: TGTGCCAGCAGTAAGGGGGACCCCAGCCTCAATGAGCAGTTCTTC.

The V call is TRBV5-1, the J call TRBJ1-1, with no clear D. Trimming pared 0 bases from V and 11 bases from J, leaving 8 bases between. The CDR3 extends over 11 amino acids. Germline values: CDR1 SGHRS, CDR2 YFSETQ. The CDR3 region is CASSLGQAAFF. As DNA, the CDR3 is TGCGCCAGCAGCTTGGGGCAGGCTGCTTTCTTT.

CDR3 sequence (DNA): TGCGCCAGCATGTTGGGGTCCGGCTACGAGCAGTACTTC. Its protein product is CASMLGSGYEQYF. The rearrangement links TRBV5-1 to TRBJ2-7; D unresolved. The V gene's germline CDR1 is SGHRS and CDR2 YFSETQ. The CDR3 is 13 residues long. Trimming removed 6 bases at V and 3 bases at J, with 13 bases between.

The rearrangement joins TRBV27 to TRBJ1-5, with D possibly matching TRBD1 (6 bases). V was shortened by 3 bases and J by 4 bases, with 13 bases between the two germline ends. Germline CDR1 MNHEY, CDR2 SMNVEV (reference sequence). The CDR3 is made up of 15 amino acids. CDR3 protein: CASSLDSLRNQPQHF. For the CDR3, the DNA is TGTGCCAGCAGTTTGGACAGTTTACGGAATCAGCCCCAGCATTTT.

This clone showed up just a few times. The chain carries TRBV6-5 and TRBJ1-1; tentatively, D is TRBD1 (5 bases). CDR3 size: 13 residues. Germline assignment: CDR1 MNHEY and CDR2 SVGAGI. V lost 5 bases to trimming and J lost 4 bases, with 11 bases between them. The CDR3 reads CASSKTALTEAFF. The CDR3 region has the DNA TGTGCCAGCAGTAAGACAGCCCTCACTGAAGCTTTCTTT.

The V gene is TRBV6-6, the J gene TRBJ2-1, with 7 bases that match TRBD2. V gave up 7 bases and J gave up 0 bases; unmatched junction bases: 18. This CDR3 is 19 amino acids long. Germline assignment: CDR1 MNHNY and CDR2 SVGAGI (reference sequence). The CDR3 loop reads CASTYSGDRIYSSYNEQFF. The CDR3, as DNA: TGTGCCAGCACCTACAGCGGGGACCGGATTTATAGCTCCTACAATGAGCAGTTCTTC.

The chain is built from TRBV6-5 and TRBJ2-7, with 8 bases lining up with TRBD2. The CDR3 length is 14 residues. Germline CDR1 reads MNHEY; CDR2 reads SVGAGI. V lost 6 bases, J lost 5 bases, and 9 bases stayed unmatched. This CDR3 is CASRTRGGPNEQYF. CDR3 nucleotides: TGTGCCAGCAGGACCCGGGGGGGGCCCAACGAGCAGTACTTC.

The chain is built from TRBV7-9 and TRBJ1-2, with TRBD1 as a possible D gene (6 bases). Germline assignment: CDR1 SEHNR and CDR2 FQNEAQ (reference sequence). Trimming removed 3 bases from V and 4 bases from J, with 15 bases in between. This CDR3 comprises 15 residues. The CDR3 DNA is TGTGCCAGCAGCTTTTGGGTGGGGGGCGCCTATGGCTACACCTTC. Encoded protein: CASSFWVGGAYGYTF.

This clone was seen a single time. V gene TRBV3-1 (or the pseudogene TRBV3-2) combines with J gene TRBJ2-3, with D possibly matching TRBD2 (6 bases). The V end was cut by 4 bases, the J end by 6 bases, with 14 bases between. The V gene's germline CDR1 is LGHDT and CDR2 YNNKEL (reference sequence). The CDR3 is made up of 14 amino acids. The CDR3 here is CASSPTAGGDTQYF. In DNA, the CDR3 is TGTGCCAGCAGCCCCACAGCGGGTGGGGATACGCAGTATTTT.

This rearrangement joins TRBV5-4 to TRBJ2-1, with TRBD2 identical over 7 bases. The CDR3 is 14 residues long. V lost 1 base, J lost 8 bases, and 6 bases stayed unmatched. The germline gives CDR1 SGHNT, CDR2 YYREEE (reference sequence). The chain's CDR3 is CASSLTSASDEQFF. In nucleotides, the CDR3 is TGTGCCAGCAGCTTGACTAGCGCCTCCGATGAGCAGTTCTTC.

This sequence joins TRBV15 and TRBJ2-5; D not certain. The ends were cut back, 0 bases at V and 2 bases at J, with 4 bases in the middle. The V gene's germline CDR1 is LNHNV and CDR2 YYDKDF (reference sequence). The length of the CDR3 is 13 residues. The CDR3 here is CATSRDKQETQYF. The CDR3 DNA follows: TGTGCCACCAGCAGAGATAAGCAAGAGACCCAGTACTTC.

This chain joins TRBV10-2 and TRBJ1-1, with D possibly TRBD1 on 5 matching bases. The V gene's germline CDR1 is WSHSY and CDR2 SAAADI. The CDR3 is 14 amino acids. Trimming pared 4 bases from V and 1 base from J, leaving 10 bases between. CDR3 bases: TGCGCCAGCAGTGTTGGGGGGACGAACACTGAAGCTTTCTTT. It encodes CASSVGGTNTEAFF.

This chain connects TRBV7-2 to TRBJ2-5; 8 bases are shared with TRBD2. V shed 3 bases and J 5 bases; nucleotides not matched to a gene: 5. CDR3 length: 14 residues. Germline V gene lookup returns CDR1 SGHTA and CDR2 FQGNSA. The CDR3: CASSFNGGAETQYF. The CDR3 DNA reads as TGTGCCAGCAGCTTTAACGGGGGGGCGGAGACCCAGTACTTC.

This rearrangement joins TRBV5-4 to TRBJ2-7, with D tentatively TRBD2 (5 bases). This CDR3 spans 14 amino acids. The V gene's germline CDR1 is SGHNT and CDR2 YYREEE (reference sequence). Trimming shortened V by 3 bases and J by 5 bases, and 15 bases separated the two germline ends. The CDR3: CASSSHPGSDEQYF. Written as DNA, the CDR3 is TGTGCCAGCAGCTCCCACCCGGGGTCGGACGAGCAGTACTTC. Combining the CDR3 with reference TRBV5-4 and TRBJ2-7 gives the whole variable domain ETGVTQSPTHLIKTRGQQVTLRCSSQSGHNTVSWYQQALGQGPQFIFQYYREEENGRGNFPPRFSGLQFPNYSSELNVNALELDDSALYLCASSSHPGSDEQYFGPGTRLTVT.

The chain links TRBV15 to TRBJ2-7, with D perhaps matching TRBD1 or TRBD2 (5 bases each). Deletions cut 5 bases from V and 0 bases from J, with 17 bases between. The CDR3 has 16 residues. Germline lookup yields CDR1 LNHNV and CDR2 YYDKDF (reference sequence). The CDR3 sequence is CATSGPRDGSSYEQYF. As DNA, the CDR3 is TGTGCCACCAGCGGTCCCCGGGACGGCAGCTCCTACGAGCAGTACTTC.

V gene TRBV5-1 combines with J gene TRBJ2-3; 9 positions agree with TRBD1. This CDR3 has 15 residues. CDR1 and CDR2 from the germline V gene are SGHRS and YFSETQ. Trimming removed 4 bases from V and 0 bases from J; junction bases left unmatched: 3. This CDR3 reads CASSAGQGSTDTQYF. The DNA for the CDR3 is TGCGCCAGCAGCGCGGGACAGGGAAGCACAGATACGCAGTATTTT.

The V call is TRBV18, the J call TRBJ2-1; TRBD1 matches at 7 bases. Germline CDR1 KGHSH, CDR2 LQKENI. The V and J ends lost 3 bases and 9 bases, in that order; junction bases with no gene match: 8. The CDR3 is 14 amino acids. The DNA of the CDR3 is TGTGCCAGCTCACCCTCTGAAACAGGGGCTGAGCAGTTCTTC. Translation: CASSPSETGAEQFF.

The chain uses TRBV6-1 and TRBJ1-5; D gene uncertain. V dropped 3 bases and J dropped 2 bases, with 14 bases sitting between them. The CDR3 is made up of 16 amino acids. Germline loops: CDR1 MNHNS, CDR2 SASEGT. The CDR3: CASSDEGKSGNQPQHF. The CDR3 nucleotides are TGTGCCAGCAGTGACGAAGGGAAGAGTGGCAATCAGCCCCAGCATTTT.

The rearrangement joins TRBV10-3 to TRBJ2-7; 7 positions match TRBD1. Germline assignment: CDR1 ENHRY and CDR2 SYGVKD. Trimming took 6 bases from V and 2 from J; bases not matched to a gene: 4. The CDR3 has 13 residues. The DNA for the CDR3 is TGTGCCATCAGGACAGGGCAAACCTACGAGCAGTACTTC. Translating it yields CAIRTGQTYEQYF.

The rearrangement joins TRBV11-1 to TRBJ2-7; 7 nucleotides match TRBD1. With 0 bases clipped from V and 6 bases from J, the junction kept 5 bases outside the gene matches. The CDR3 has 14 residues. Germline V lookup: CDR1 SGHAT, CDR2 FQDESV (reference sequence). CDR3 DNA sequence: TGTGCCAGCAGCTTAGCCGGACAGGTTTCCGAGCAGTACTTC. Translating gives CASSLAGQVSEQYF.

V gene TRBV11-2 combines with J gene TRBJ2-3; 11 bases align to TRBD2. This CDR3 is built from 18 residues. Germline CDR1 SGHAT, CDR2 FQNNGV. V shed 1 base and J 3 bases; nucleotides not matched to a gene: 9. The CDR3 DNA follows: TGTGCCAGCAGCTTAGCCAGCCCAACTAGCGGGGGAACAGATACGCAGTATTTT. Protein sequence: CASSLASPTSGGTDTQYF.

This chain joins TRBV20-1 and TRBJ1-2; 12 bases map to TRBD1. V shed 3 bases and J 5 bases; nucleotides not matched to a gene: 7. The germline V gene has CDR1 DFQATT and CDR2 SNEGSKA (reference sequence). The CDR3 sequence is 15 residues long. The CDR3 DNA is TGCAGTGCTAGTGGGACAGGGGGCGCTGGGTATGGCTACACCTTC. Protein product: CSASGTGGAGYGYTF.